The 2 T cell receptor beta chains in this list originate from one sample, sequenced in a study of a mutant IDH1 vaccine in newly diagnosed glioma. The time point here: week 35, safety follow-up. One vaccine dose held 300 ug of mutant IDH1 20-mer peptide and came with topical imiquimod. Antigen specificity for these receptors is unknown. The method was immunoSEQ multiplex PCR; TCRdb's version includes in-frame clones alone and lacks a portion of them. The sample yields about 68,000 clones, about four fifths seen once. The sample here was PBMCs, taken from a glioma patient whose treatment included an IDH1 peptide vaccine. Receptor source: a man aged 18 to 35 with glioma.

The CDR3 sequence is CATSDRGNTEAFF. The CDR3 DNA sequence: TGCGCCACCTCGGACAGGGGGAACACTGAAGCTTTCTTT. This chain uses TRBV5-1 with TRBJ1-1; 9 nucleotides align to TRBD1. Trimming removed 9 bases from V and 1 base from J; junction bases left unmatched: 4. Germline V gene data show CDR1 as SGHRS and CDR2 as YFSETQ. The CDR3 covers 13 residues.

This chain joins TRBV19 and TRBJ2-2; D is perhaps TRBD2 (6 bases). The ends were cut back, 2 bases at V and 4 bases at J, with 11 bases in the middle. This CDR3 is 15 amino acids long. The germline V gene has CDR1 LNHDA and CDR2 SQIVND (reference sequence). CDR3: CASSIPLGGTGELFF. The CDR3 DNA is TGTGCCAGTAGTATACCTCTGGGGGGCACCGGGGAGCTGTTTTTT.